These 9 T cell receptor beta chains were all obtained from the same sample, sequenced in a study of shared clonotypes between healthy human individuals. Generated by immunoSEQ multiplex PCR, the TCRdb table keeps only in-frame clones and is missing some. The sample contains roughly 480,000 clones, 79% of which appear only once. Specimen: PBMCs. These receptors were obtained from a woman between 35 and 50 years old in good health. Some clones in this sample may be carry-over from other donors' samples.

The chain combines TRBV19 with TRBJ2-3, with D perhaps being TRBD1 or TRBD2 (6 bases each). The CDR3 runs 14 residues. CDR1 is LNHDA and CDR2 is SQIVND in the germline V gene (reference sequence). Trimming removed 3 bases from V and 4 bases from J, with 11 bases in between. CDR3 in DNA: TGTGCCAGTAGTATCAGGGGAGGCGCAGATACGCAGTATTTT. Residues: CASSIRGGADTQYF.

The J gene is TRBJ1-1, the V gene TRBV6-1; possible D gene TRBD1, 6 bases. The V gene's germline CDR1 is MNHNS and CDR2 SASEGT. CDR3 length: 17 residues. The V and J ends lost 3 bases and 1 base respectively, with 18 bases between them. The CDR3 DNA is TGTGCCAGCAGTGACGACGGCAGGGGTTCTGGGAACACTGAAGCTTTCTTT. It is translated as CASSDDGRGSGNTEAFF.

This chain uses TRBV5-6 with TRBJ2-2; D ambiguous. V was trimmed by 1 base and J by 1 base, leaving 14 bases between them. The CDR3 runs 17 residues. Per the germline V gene, CDR1 is SGHDT and CDR2 is YYEEEE. CDR3 nucleotides: TGTGCCAGCAGCTTGTCTTATCTGGATCGGAACACCGGGGAGCTGTTTTTT. The encoded protein is CASSLSYLDRNTGELFF.

V gene TRBV18 combines with J gene TRBJ1-1; D is unresolved. Deletions cut 2 bases from V and 3 bases from J, with 10 bases between. This CDR3 is built from 14 residues. The germline CDR1 and CDR2 sequences are KGHSH and LQKENI. CDR3 nucleotides: TGTGCCAGCTCACCATGGGAGCAGGACACTGAAGCTTTCTTT. This gives the protein CASSPWEQDTEAFF.

The table lists this clone with many counts. V gene TRBV28 combines with J gene TRBJ1-5, with a possible D match to TRBD1 (5 bases). The CDR3 has 15 residues. CDR1 is MDHEN, CDR2 SYDVKM, per germline. Trimming shortened V by 5 bases and J by 0 bases, and 11 bases separated the two germline ends. CDR3: CASSIQDTSNQPQHF. The CDR3 DNA reads TGTGCCAGCAGTATCCAGGACACTAGCAATCAGCCCCAGCATTTT.

The genes are TRBV4-2 and TRBJ2-5; tentatively, D is TRBD1 or TRBD2 (5 bases each). Germline CDR1 reads LGHNA; CDR2 reads YNFKEQ. V dropped 4 bases and J dropped 3 bases, with 18 bases sitting between them. The CDR3 runs 16 residues. The CDR3 region has the DNA TGTGCCAGCAGCCGCAGCTCCCGGGACGACAAAGAGACCCAGTACTTC. This codes for CASSRSSRDDKETQYF.

The chain uses TRBV6-5 and TRBJ2-5; D unclear. Trimming shortened V by 7 bases and J by 5 bases, and 11 bases separated the two germline ends. The CDR3 runs to 12 residues. The germline gives CDR1 MNHEY, CDR2 SVGAGI. CDR3 residues: CASKGFGETQYF. Here the CDR3 DNA reads TGTGCCAGCAAAGGGTTTGGGGAGACCCAGTACTTC.

V gene TRBV5-1 combines with J gene TRBJ2-5; D is perhaps TRBD2 (5 bases). The CDR3 runs to 15 residues. The germline V and J ends were trimmed by 0 bases and 1 base, with 10 bases remaining between them. The germline CDR1 and CDR2 sequences are SGHRS and YFSETQ. The CDR3: CASSLAGLSQETQYF. CDR3 nucleotide sequence: TGCGCCAGCAGCTTGGCCGGACTGTCCCAAGAGACCCAGTACTTC.

This chain joins TRBV6-5 and TRBJ1-4; tentatively, D is TRBD1 (6 bases). The CDR3 runs to 13 residues. Germline V CDR1 and CDR2: MNHEY, SVGAGI. V lost 6 bases and J 7 bases, leaving 12 bases between the germline ends. CDR3 residues: CASRPGVGEKLFF. DNA for the CDR3: TGTGCCAGCAGACCAGGGGTTGGTGAAAAACTGTTTTTT.